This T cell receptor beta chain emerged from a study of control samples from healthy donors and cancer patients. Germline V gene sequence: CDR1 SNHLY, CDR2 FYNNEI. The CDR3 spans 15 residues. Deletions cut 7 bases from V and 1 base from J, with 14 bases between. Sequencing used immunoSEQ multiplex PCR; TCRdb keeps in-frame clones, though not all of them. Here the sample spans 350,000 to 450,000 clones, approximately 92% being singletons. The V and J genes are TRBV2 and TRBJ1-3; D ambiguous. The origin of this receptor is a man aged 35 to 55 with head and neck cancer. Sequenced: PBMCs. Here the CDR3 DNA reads TGTGCCAGCAATCTCAAAAGGGAGTCTGGAAACACCATATATTTT. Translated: CASNLKRESGNTIYF.